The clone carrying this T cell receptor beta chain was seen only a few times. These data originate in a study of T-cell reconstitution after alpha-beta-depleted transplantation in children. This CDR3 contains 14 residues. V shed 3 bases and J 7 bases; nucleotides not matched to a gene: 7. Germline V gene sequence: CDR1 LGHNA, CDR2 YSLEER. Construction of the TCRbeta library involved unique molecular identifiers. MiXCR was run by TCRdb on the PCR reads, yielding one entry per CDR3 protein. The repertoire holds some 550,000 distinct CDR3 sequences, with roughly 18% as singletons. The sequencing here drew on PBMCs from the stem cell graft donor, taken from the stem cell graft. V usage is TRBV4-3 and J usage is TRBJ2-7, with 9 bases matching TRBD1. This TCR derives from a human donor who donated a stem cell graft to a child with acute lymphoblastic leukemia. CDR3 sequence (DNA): TGCGCCAGCAGCCAGGGACAGGGCCCGCGGGAGCAGTACTTC. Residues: CASSQGQGPREQYF.